This T cell receptor (beta chain) was recovered during a study of identical twins (dated by TCRdb to about 2016). Some background on the complete study: To test whether fetal clonotypes persist, the study used deep sequencing on TCR alpha and beta repertoires from monozygotic twins, unrelated adults of various ages, and cord blood. To rule out contamination, the twin experiments were replicated at different times with different library preparation protocols. General study outcomes and caveats: In monozygotic twins, out-of-frame TCR alpha sharing was systematically underestimated by recombination models, although the models agreed with sharing between unrelated individuals. Because the same donors could not be followed over many years, the conclusions depended on cross-sectional statistical analysis. Compared with coincidental sharing between unrelated individuals, out-of-frame TCR alpha sequences shared between twins had an excess of sequences with low generation probability. Fewer insertions were carried by abundant cord blood beta clonotypes, a similar but weaker trend appeared in young adult naive repertoires, and no such trend appeared in memory repertoires. Invariant T cells such as MAIT and iNKT could partly confound zero-insertion analyses, though diverse VJ usage argued against this for most clonotypes. Excess twin sharing in beta out-of-frame sequences was weaker because fewer shared sequences lowered the signal-to-noise ratio.

Counted from cysteine to phenylalanine, this CDR3 has 14 amino acids. The CDR3 DNA has 42 bases and is translated from base 1. The germline V gene provides CDR1 ENHRY and CDR2 SYGVKD. Trimming leaves V shorter by 4 bases and J shorter by 2 bases, with the junction holding 2 bases beyond the gene matches. This clonotype was seen a handful of times. The clone's antigen remains unknown. No clone much larger than this one lies a single base away; base qualities are absent. Library preparation used 5' RACE. Instrument used: Illumina HiSeq 2000. A universal primer binding site was added through template switching, and the final cDNA carried a unique molecular identifier so that TCR cDNA molecules could be counted accurately. First-strand cDNA for TCR alpha and beta chains was synthesized from specific primers in the conserved constant-segment region. Each cDNA library was double barcoded, with a SMART-Mk sample barcode plus Illumina barcodes, to control for contamination. Two successive PCR steps introduced TruSeq adapter sequences along with Illumina sample barcodes. The TCR alpha and beta cDNA libraries were sequenced on the Illumina HiSeq platform using custom primers. As for the authors' bioinformatics: MiGEC was used to process raw reads and extract unique molecular identifiers, and MiXCR was used to find CDR3 positions. Recombination models were inferred per individual with the repgenHMM and IGoR tools using an EM algorithm. The tcR package in R was used for shared clonotype analysis, with sharing normalized by the product of cloneset sizes. To study raw recombination without the effects of thymic and clonal selection, out-of-frame nonproductive sequences were analyzed. TCRdb applied fastp at Q25 and MiXCR to the public reads, then kept only in-frame beta chains. Every distinct CDR3 protein forms one entry, paired with its most common genes and DNA. The V and J calls, along with clone size, are taken from TCRdb and not from the paper's own processing. The sample table shows some 240,000 distinct CDR3 sequences, and over 9.5% are seen once. About 9.1% of the sample lies in the top ten.

Every donor was a healthy Caucasian. Using Miltenyi CD45RO+ enrichment and human naive T-cell isolation kits, memory (CD45RO+) and naive T cells were isolated from PBMC. The TCR comes from a man aged 45-60 years in good health. Sequenced: memory T cells sorted from blood. The sample's cell subset or site label, in plain terms: CD45RO+ enriched T cells. The chain uses TRBV10-3 and TRBJ2-5; 9 bases in between match TRBD2. The bases are TGTGCCATCAGTGGCCTAGCGGGGCAAGAGACCCAGTACTTC. Its translation reads: CAISGLAGQETQYF.